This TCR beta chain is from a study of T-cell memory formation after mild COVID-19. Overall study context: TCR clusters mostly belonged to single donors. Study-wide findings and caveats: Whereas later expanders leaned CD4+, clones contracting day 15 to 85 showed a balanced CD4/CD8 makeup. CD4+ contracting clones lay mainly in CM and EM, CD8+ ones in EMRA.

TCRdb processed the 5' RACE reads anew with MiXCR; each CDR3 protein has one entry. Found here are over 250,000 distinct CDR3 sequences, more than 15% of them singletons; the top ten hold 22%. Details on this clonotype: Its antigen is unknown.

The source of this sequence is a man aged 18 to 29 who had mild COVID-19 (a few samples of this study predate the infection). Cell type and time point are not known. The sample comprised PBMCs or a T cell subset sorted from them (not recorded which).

CDR3 in amino acids: CASSSLGDEAFF. For the CDR3, the DNA is TGCGCCAGCAGCTCCCTAGGAGATGAAGCTTTCTTT. The chain combines TRBV5-1 with TRBJ1-1; D ambiguous. V was pared by 3 bases and J by 7 bases, with 10 bases between. There are 12 residues in the CDR3. Per the germline V gene, CDR1 is SGHRS and CDR2 is YFSETQ.